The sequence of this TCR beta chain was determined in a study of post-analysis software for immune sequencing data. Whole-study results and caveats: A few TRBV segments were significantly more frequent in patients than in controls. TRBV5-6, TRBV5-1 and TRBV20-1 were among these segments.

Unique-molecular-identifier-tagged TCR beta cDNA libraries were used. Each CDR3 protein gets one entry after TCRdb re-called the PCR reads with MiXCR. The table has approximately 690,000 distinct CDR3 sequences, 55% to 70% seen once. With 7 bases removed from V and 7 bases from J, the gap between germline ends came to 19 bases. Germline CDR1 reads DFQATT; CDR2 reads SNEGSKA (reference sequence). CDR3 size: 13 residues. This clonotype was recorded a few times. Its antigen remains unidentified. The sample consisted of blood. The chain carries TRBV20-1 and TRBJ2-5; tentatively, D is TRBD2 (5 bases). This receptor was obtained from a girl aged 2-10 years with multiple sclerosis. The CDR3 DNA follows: TGCAGTGTTAAATTAGGAGGCCTAGGGACCCAGTACTTC. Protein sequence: CSVKLGGLGTQYF.